The rows below give T cell receptor beta chains drawn from one sample of a study of blood T cells in healthy people across ages. MiXCR, run by TCRdb on the 5' RACE reads, gives a single entry per CDR3 protein. The data show about 930,000 distinct CDR3 sequences, around 29% seen once. This same sample was also part of a study on T cells of mothers and their children.

What was sequenced was blood. These receptor sequences come from a woman aged 35 to 49 in good health. CDR3s include the opening cysteine and the closing phenylalanine or tryptophan. D genes are given only for firm matches. Clone size is shown for a subset of rows, as once, few, many or a class of expanded clone.

CDR3 DNA,CDR3 protein,D gene,V gene,clone size,J gene
TGCAGCGTTGAAGGACAGGGGGCTAACTATGAGCAGTTCTTC,CSVEGQGANYEQFF,TRBD1,TRBV29-1,.,TRBJ2-1
TGTGCCAGCTCACCCCCGGGACTAGCGGGGTCCTACGAGCAGTACTTC,CASSPPGLAGSYEQYF,TRBD2,TRBV18,few,TRBJ2-7
TGTGCCAGCAGCCCCTCCTGGACAAACTATGGCTACACCTTC,CASSPSWTNYGYTF,.,TRBV7-2,.,TRBJ1-2
TGCAGCGTTCAGACTCCGAGCTCTGGAAACACCATATATTTT,CSVQTPSSGNTIYF,.,TRBV29-1,.,TRBJ1-3
TGCGCCAGCAGCCAAGACATTATGACTCCGGAAAAACTGTTTTTT,CASSQDIMTPEKLFF,.,TRBV4-3,many,TRBJ1-4
TGCAGCGTTGATAGGGGATATAACACTGAAGCTTTCTTT,CSVDRGYNTEAFF,.,TRBV29-1,few,TRBJ1-1
TGTGCCAGCAGCCTCGGGACAGATGGTCAGCCCCAGCATTTT,CASSLGTDGQPQHF,TRBD1,TRBV12-3/TRBV12-4,.,TRBJ1-5
TGTGCCAGCAGCCAAACCTACAATGAGCAGTTCTTC,CASSQTYNEQFF,.,TRBV9,many,TRBJ2-1
TGTGCCAGCAGCCCCTGGACTAGCAGGGACCAAGAGACCCAGTACTTC,CASSPWTSRDQETQYF,TRBD2,TRBV3-1,few,TRBJ2-5
TGTGCCAGCAGCTTTGGGCTAGCGGGGGGTTGGAGCACCGGGGAGCTGTTTTTT,CASSFGLAGGWSTGELFF,TRBD2,TRBV7-2,many,TRBJ2-2
TGTGCCAGCAGTTTGAGCCTGACGGGTGAGCAGTTCTTC,CASSLSLTGEQFF,.,TRBV12-3/TRBV12-4,.,TRBJ2-1
TGCGCCAGCAGTGTTGGGGGGACCACAGATACGCAGTATTTT,CASSVGGTTDTQYF,.,TRBV5-1,many,TRBJ2-3
TGTGCCAGCTCTGGACAGGGAATGCCCTCCTACGAGCAGTACTTC,CASSGQGMPSYEQYF,TRBD1,TRBV2,few,TRBJ2-7
TGCAGTTTCAAGGGGGGCGCTAGCGGGAGCTCCTACAATGAGCAGTTCTTC,CSFKGGASGSSYNEQFF,TRBD2,TRBV20-1,.,TRBJ2-1
TGCGCCAGCAGCCCCTATGGACAGGGGGAGACCCAGTACTTC,CASSPYGQGETQYF,TRBD1,TRBV5-1,many,TRBJ2-5
TGTGCCAGCAGCCTCGGGGGGACCCGTACCGAGCAGTACTTC,CASSLGGTRTEQYF,TRBD2,TRBV28,many,TRBJ2-7
TGTGCCAGCAGTTACGATCCGACAGGGCCCTACGAGCAGTACTTC,CASSYDPTGPYEQYF,TRBD1,TRBV6-5,many,TRBJ2-7
TGTGCCAGCAGGTCAGGAGGGGTTGACTATGGCTACACCTTC,CASRSGGVDYGYTF,.,TRBV28,few,TRBJ1-2
TGTGCCAGCAGACAGGGGGCGTACAATGAGCAGTTCTTC,CASRQGAYNEQFF,TRBD1,TRBV6-5,many,TRBJ2-1
TGCAGCGTTACATCGAGCGTAGAGGGCTACACCTTC,CSVTSSVEGYTF,.,TRBV29-1,few,TRBJ1-2
TGTGCCAGTTCTGGGGAGGGACTAGCTTCCGCGACCCAGTACTTC,CASSGEGLASATQYF,TRBD2,TRBV5-6,few,TRBJ2-5
TGTGCCAGCACCTTAGAAGGGAATAAGCAGTTCTTC,CASTLEGNKQFF,.,TRBV7-2,.,TRBJ2-1
TGTGCCAGCGCCCCGCCGGGACTGGAATCCTACGAGCAGTACTTC,CASAPPGLESYEQYF,.,TRBV28,few,TRBJ2-7
TGCGCCAGCAGCCAAGGGATAGGACAGGGACCCTACGAGCAGTACTTC,CASSQGIGQGPYEQYF,TRBD1,TRBV4-3,.,TRBJ2-7
TGCGCCAGCAGCCCCAGGACAGGCCAGAACACTGAAGCTTTCTTT,CASSPRTGQNTEAFF,TRBD1,TRBV4-1,.,TRBJ1-1
TGTGCCAGCAGTGATTACGGACAGCCCCAGCATTTT,CASSDYGQPQHF,.,TRBV2,.,TRBJ1-5
TGCAGTGCTCGGGTCAGGGCTGGAAACACCATATATTTT,CSARVRAGNTIYF,.,TRBV20-1,few,TRBJ1-3
TGTGCCAGCAGCTCCCGGACAGAGCGGGCCAACGTCCTGACTTTC,CASSSRTERANVLTF,.,TRBV7-2,many,TRBJ2-6
TGCAGTGCTACCCCGCAGGGGGCGATTGGTGAGCAGTTCTTC,CSATPQGAIGEQFF,TRBD1,TRBV20-1,few,TRBJ2-1
TGTGCCAGCAGTGGACTAGCGGGGGTCTACGAGCAGTACTTC,CASSGLAGVYEQYF,TRBD2,TRBV2,many,TRBJ2-7
TGTGCCAGCAGTTCGACTAGCGGCGGAACCCACTCCTACAATGAGCAGTTCTTC,CASSSTSGGTHSYNEQFF,TRBD2,TRBV6-5,.,TRBJ2-1
TGTGCCGGCAGGGACAGGGGAACAGATACGCAGTATTTT,CAGRDRGTDTQYF,TRBD1,TRBV6-6,.,TRBJ2-3
TGTGCCAGCAGCTTAGACAGGAGCCGCGCCACCTTC,CASSLDRSRATF,.,TRBV5-5,many,TRBJ1-2
TGTGCCAGCAGCTCCCGGGCAGGGAACGGCTACACCTTC,CASSSRAGNGYTF,.,TRBV7-2,.,TRBJ1-2
TGTGCCAGCAGCTCGCCGCAGGGTTCCTACGAGCAGTACTTC,CASSSPQGSYEQYF,.,TRBV7-6,many,TRBJ2-7
TGTGCCAGCAGTGCCTACGGGACTTTCGGGTCCTCCTACGAGCAGTACTTC,CASSAYGTFGSSYEQYF,.,TRBV6-1,many,TRBJ2-7
TGTGCCAGCAGGTTAGTTTTTAGCAATCAGCCCCAGCATTTT,CASRLVFSNQPQHF,.,TRBV28,.,TRBJ1-5
TGTGCCACCAGTGACCTCACGACTAGCGGGGAGACAGGTACGCAGTATTTT,CATSDLTTSGETGTQYF,TRBD2,TRBV24-1,few,TRBJ2-3
TGTGCCAGCAGCCCAAGAAGGGGTACGAACACTGAAGCTTTCTTT,CASSPRRGTNTEAFF,.,TRBV7-2,.,TRBJ1-1
TGTGCCAGCAGTACGGGGCTAGAGTTATACGAGCAGTACTTC,CASSTGLELYEQYF,.,TRBV12-3/TRBV12-4,many,TRBJ2-7
TGTGCCAGCAGCCGGGGGACTGGCGACGAGCAGTACTTC,CASSRGTGDEQYF,.,TRBV7-9,.,TRBJ2-7
TGTGCCACCAGCCCCCGGGGCGTCATGAACACTGAAGCTTTCTTT,CATSPRGVMNTEAFF,.,TRBV15,.,TRBJ1-1
TGCAGCGTTGAAGAAGGTACCGGGTTTAATGTAGCAGATACGCAGTATTTT,CSVEEGTGFNVADTQYF,.,TRBV29-1,.,TRBJ2-3
TGCAGTGCTAAAGGGACCTCCTACAATGAGCAGTACTTC,CSAKGTSYNEQYF,.,TRBV20-1,.,TRBJ2-5
TGTGCCAGCAGCTTAGATGGAAAGGTTTACAATGAGCAGTTCTTC,CASSLDGKVYNEQFF,.,TRBV11-3,.,TRBJ2-1
TGTGCCAGCAGTTTAATGGGAAGGAGCACAGATACGCAGTATTTT,CASSLMGRSTDTQYF,.,TRBV12-3/TRBV12-4,many,TRBJ2-3
TGTGCCAGCACACGGATGGTCTACGAGCAGTACTTC,CASTRMVYEQYF,.,TRBV2,many,TRBJ2-7
TGTGCCAGCAGCCCGGACAGGGAACATGGCTACACCTTC,CASSPDREHGYTF,TRBD1,TRBV7-2,many,TRBJ1-2